The 10 T cell receptor beta chains reported below all come from one sample, sequenced in a study of early T cells in non-severe SARS-CoV-2 infection. In TCRdb, the 5' RACE reads were re-called with MiXCR into one record per CDR3 protein. Counted here are about 80,000 distinct CDR3 sequences, roughly an eighth occurring once; the ten biggest clones make up 15% to 19%. Specimen: whole blood, collected at baseline. These receptors all come from an adult who was a healthcare worker with PCR-confirmed SARS-CoV-2 infection or an uninfected control (not recorded which). The donor label of this sample is uncertain.

This clonotype was recorded a few times. The CDR3 sequence: CASKIEGGDTEAFF. CDR3 nucleotides: TGTGCCAGCAAGATTGAGGGGGGGGACACTGAAGCTTTCTTT. The gene calls are TRBV2 and TRBJ1-1; D is perhaps TRBD1 (6 bases). The germline V gene has CDR1 SNHLY and CDR2 FYNNEI. CDR3 length equals 14 residues. Deletions cut 7 bases from V and 3 bases from J, with 15 bases between.

Only a few counts were recorded for this clonotype. The chain recombines TRBV11-2 with TRBJ2-3; 7 nucleotides match TRBD2. Trimming removed 5 bases from V and 2 bases from J; junction bases left unmatched: 13. The CDR3 is 17 amino acids. The germline CDR1 and CDR2 sequences are SGHAT and FQNNGV. The DNA of the CDR3 is TGTGCCAGCAGCCACGGGGGGTCGGCTAGGTTCACAGATACGCAGTATTTT. It yields the protein CASSHGGSARFTDTQYF.

In its sample, this clonotype was seen a few times. As DNA, the CDR3 is TGTGCCTCGAGGGGGCTTTCCGTTATGAACACTGAAGCTTTCTTT. Its protein is CASRGLSVMNTEAFF. The genes are TRBV19 and TRBJ1-1; 7 nucleotides match TRBD1. J gave up 0 bases and V 11 bases, and 12 bases lay outside the gene matches. Looked up from germline, CDR1 is LNHDA and CDR2 is SQIVND (reference sequence). This CDR3 is built from 15 residues.

The V and J genes are TRBV12-3 or TRBV12-4 and TRBJ1-2, with D unresolved. This CDR3 is 13 amino acids long. Trimming stripped 6 bases from V and 8 bases from J, with 16 bases between. The CDR3 sequence is CASSHSMVEGYTF. CDR3 sequence (DNA): TGTGCCAGCAGCCACTCGATGGTCGAGGGCTACACCTTC.

This clonotype was seen a handful of times. The rearrangement joins TRBV7-3 to TRBJ2-2; D remains unclear. CDR1 and CDR2 from the germline V gene are SGHTA and FQGTGA. The CDR3 has 13 amino acids. V lost 5 bases, J lost 5 bases, and 9 bases lay in between. CDR3 sequence: CASSLQKTGELFF. Here the CDR3 DNA reads TGTGCCAGCAGCCTACAAAAAACCGGGGAGCTGTTTTTT.

The genes are TRBV5-1 and TRBJ2-7; D call uncertain. Germline V gives CDR1 SGHRS, CDR2 YFSETQ. CDR3 size: 16 residues. Deletions cut 2 bases from V and 2 bases from J, with 17 bases between. The CDR3 region is CASSLGPLRITYEQYF. In DNA form, the CDR3 reads TGCGCCAGCAGCTTAGGCCCTCTAAGGATTACCTACGAGCAGTACTTC.

This clonotype was observed many times. The chain combines TRBV5-6 with TRBJ1-1; TRBD1 matches 7 bases. This CDR3 region has 12 residues. J was trimmed by 11 bases and V by 4 bases; bases with no gene match: 8. The germline V gene encodes CDR1 SGHDT and CDR2 YYEEEE. The CDR3 coding sequence is TGTGCCAGCAGCCAGGGGGGCAAGAAGGCTTTCTTT. Translating gives CASSQGGKKAFF.

This clonotype was counted ten times or more. J is TRBJ2-3 and V is TRBV25-1; 8 nucleotides match TRBD2. The V and J ends lost 4 bases and 2 bases, in that order; junction bases with no gene match: 5. The germline V gene encodes CDR1 MGHDK and CDR2 SYGVNS. This CDR3 spans 15 amino acids. The CDR3 sequence is CASSVSGGHTDTQYF. The CDR3 nucleotides read TGTGCCAGCAGTGTGAGCGGGGGCCACACAGATACGCAGTATTTT.

The V and J genes are TRBV20-1 and TRBJ2-7, with 15 bases aligning to TRBD2. In germline, CDR1 is DFQATT, CDR2 SNEGSKA (reference sequence). The V gene end was trimmed by 3 bases and the J gene end by 7 bases; junction bases not matched to a gene: 7. The CDR3 extends over 15 amino acids. The DNA for the CDR3 is TGCAGTGCTAGCCGGACTAGCGGGAGGGGAGAAGAGCAGTACTTC. Translated, it gives CSASRTSGRGEEQYF.

This clonotype was recorded at least ten times. This CDR3 is CASSYKGGYGYTF. The CDR3 DNA sequence: TGTGCCAGCAGTTACAAAGGGGGCTATGGCTACACCTTC. This chain links TRBV6-5 with TRBJ1-2, with D tentatively TRBD1 (6 bases). From germline, CDR1 is MNHEY and CDR2 SVGAGI. The CDR3 runs 13 residues. With 2 bases removed from V and 4 bases from J, the gap between germline ends came to 8 bases.